This entry features one T cell receptor (beta chain) sequence. Participant reports of clinical history set cohort assignment. This sample was taken from a study of blood T cell repertoires in COVID-19. Looking at the study overall: COVID-19 samples, acute and convalescent, were from the United States, Italy and Spain.

TCRdb's table, derived via immunoSEQ multiplex PCR, lists solely in-frame clones and lacks some. The sample contains roughly 230,000 clones, 80% to 90% of which appear only once. The sequenced material came from PBMCs or T cells enriched from blood (not recorded which). This receptor was identified in a man aged 25-40 years in a cohort exposed to, infected with or recovered from COVID-19 (not recorded which).

The CDR3 region has the DNA TGTGCCAGCTCACCCGGACTAGCGGGTTCTACCTACAATGAGCAGTTCTTC. Its protein is CASSPGLAGSTYNEQFF. The V call is TRBV18, the J call TRBJ2-1, with 11 bases fitting TRBD2. The V and J ends lost 3 bases and 2 bases, in that order; junction bases with no gene match: 6. In germline, CDR1 is KGHSH, CDR2 LQKENI. This CDR3 spans 17 amino acids. Supplemented by reference TRBV18 and TRBJ2-1, the full variable domain reads NAGVMQNPRHLVRRRGQEARLRCSPMKGHSHVYWYRQLPEEGLKFMVYLQKENIIDESGMPKERFSAEFPKEGPSILRIQQVVRGDSAAYFCASSPGLAGSTYNEQFFGPGTRLTVL.